Detailed here is one T cell receptor beta chain. The data were obtained in a study of CD8 T cells in Susac syndrome. Reverse transcription of roughly 0.45 to 1 ug RNA was performed with random hexamers. Coverage of TCR beta CDR3 amplification by immunoSEQ multiplex PCR extended to 54 Vbeta and 13 Jbeta. TCRdb independently ran MiXCR on the immunoSEQ multiplex PCR reads; one entry per CDR3 protein. Of some 110,000 distinct CDR3 sequences in the sample, approximately 93% were seen once. Sequencing of TCR beta was performed on blood CD8+ T cells and on blood CD4+ T cells. The multiple sclerosis controls, all treatment-naive patients, had relapsing-remitting disease that was stable or active. V was clipped by 3 bases and J by 2 bases, with 13 bases between them. This CDR3 contains 15 residues. CDR1 is LNHDA and CDR2 is SQIVND in the germline V gene (reference sequence).

Input material: CD4+ T cells from PBMCs. The chain recombines TRBV19 with TRBJ2-5; D uncertain. The clonotype originates from a human donor with multiple sclerosis. The CDR3 protein is CASSIGRVSQETQYF. The CDR3 DNA is TGTGCCAGTAGTATTGGAAGGGTATCACAAGAGACCCAGTACTTC.